These 27 T cell receptor beta chains share one sample of origin, sequenced in a study of PD-1 blockade in classical Hodgkin lymphoma. Time point of the sample: cycle 4 day 1 (C4D1), after 6 weeks of nivolumab. Each and every patient relapsed after autologous stem cell transplantation, and patients got differing brentuximab vedotin exposure. Some clones are missing from TCRdb's copy, which holds only in-frame ones; the method was immunoSEQ multiplex PCR. The sample yields over 85,000 clones, 90% seen once. Sample: peripheral blood mononuclear cells (PBMCs), taken before the fourth cycle of nivolumab. Receptors originate from a human donor with classical Hodgkin lymphoma.

The J gene is TRBJ1-6, the V gene TRBV6-5, with a possible D match to TRBD1 (5 bases). The germline V and J ends were trimmed by 7 bases and 10 bases, with 17 bases remaining between them. This CDR3 region has 14 residues. Per the germline V gene, CDR1 is MNHEY and CDR2 is SVGAGI. The CDR3 region has the DNA TGTGCCAGCACCTACGGGGGAAGGTACTCACCCCTCCACTTT. Its translation is CASTYGGRYSPLHF.

The rearrangement uses TRBV6-5 and TRBJ1-4, with unresolved D. The germline V gene has CDR1 MNHEY and CDR2 SVGAGI. Trimming took off 5 bases at V and 8 bases at J, with 12 bases between the two ends. The CDR3 runs to 13 residues. The CDR3, as DNA: TGTGCCAGCAGTAACAATAACCGGGAAAAACTGTTTTTT. This codes for CASSNNNREKLFF.

CDR3 protein: CASSLSWRGAETQYF. As DNA, the CDR3 is TGTGCCAGCAGTTTGTCTTGGCGCGGAGCGGAGACCCAGTACTTC. The chain carries TRBV6-5 and TRBJ2-5; D unresolved. The germline CDR1 and CDR2 sequences are MNHEY and SVGAGI. V dropped 4 bases and J dropped 5 bases, with 17 bases sitting between them. This CDR3 region has 15 residues.

The chain joins TRBV27 to TRBJ2-7; the D gene is possibly TRBD1 (5 bases). CDR1 and CDR2 (germline): MNHEY, SMNVEV (reference sequence). The CDR3 covers 13 residues. V lost 6 bases and J 6 bases, leaving 15 bases between the germline ends. The CDR3 here is CASSQGNQLEQYF. CDR3 bases: TGTGCCAGCAGCCAGGGAAACCAACTCGAGCAGTACTTC.

The rearrangement links TRBV27 to TRBJ2-6; no firm D call. CDR3 length: 13 residues. Looked up from germline, CDR1 is MNHEY and CDR2 is SMNVEV (reference sequence). The germline V and J ends were trimmed by 4 bases and 0 bases, with 1 base remaining between them. The CDR3: CASSSSGANVLTF. CDR3 nucleotides: TGTGCCAGCAGTTCCTCTGGGGCCAACGTCCTGACTTTC.

The rearrangement uses TRBV28 and TRBJ2-6; D is unclear. The CDR3 is made up of 16 amino acids. Germline V gene data show CDR1 as MDHEN and CDR2 as SYDVKM. V was clipped by 3 bases and J by 1 base, with 10 bases between them. Written as DNA, the CDR3 is TGTGCCAGCAGTTTCCAGGTCTCGTCTGGGGCCAACGTCCTGACTTTC. This codes for CASSFQVSSGANVLTF.

The chain carries TRBV18 and TRBJ2-4; unclear D gene. The V gene's germline CDR1 is KGHSH and CDR2 LQKENI. CDR3 size: 16 residues. Trimming took off 1 base at V and 0 bases at J, with 10 bases between the two ends. CDR3 coding DNA: TGTGCCAGCTCACCACTCGTTCGGCTAGCCAAAAACATTCAGTACTTC. The encoded protein is CASSPLVRLAKNIQYF.

This chain joins TRBV6-5 and TRBJ1-1, with a possible D match to TRBD1 (6 bases). Trimming pared 6 bases from V and 6 bases from J, leaving 14 bases between. From germline, CDR1 is MNHEY and CDR2 SVGAGI. This CDR3 is 13 amino acids long. The CDR3 coding sequence is TGTGCCAGCAGAAGAGGGAAGGGGGCTGAAGCTTTCTTT. Protein product: CASRRGKGAEAFF.

This chain uses TRBV7-2 with TRBJ2-2; tentative D call: TRBD2 (5 bases). Germline CDR1 is SGHTA and CDR2 is FQGNSA. The CDR3 has 15 residues. Trimming took off 2 bases at V and 4 bases at J, with 11 bases between the two ends. The CDR3, as DNA: TGTGCCAGCAGCTTACGGGGAAGGACCACCGGGGAGCTGTTTTTT. Its protein product is CASSLRGRTTGELFF.

The V gene is TRBV9, the J gene TRBJ1-5, with unresolved D. V was trimmed by 0 bases and J by 5 bases, leaving 18 bases between them. This CDR3 has 17 amino acids. The germline gives CDR1 SGDLS, CDR2 YYNGEE. CDR3 nucleotide sequence: TGTGCCAGCAGCGTAGGGACCCCCCCTCGACTAGATCAGCCCCAGCATTTT. Its translation: CASSVGTPPRLDQPQHF.

A remark on this clone: At the DNA level, this CDR3 is encoded by other sequences in the same sample as well. The V call is TRBV7-2, the J call TRBJ2-3; no clear D gene. Germline CDR1 reads SGHTA; CDR2 reads FQGNSA. The CDR3 totals 14 residues. V lost 2 bases and J 1 base, leaving 7 bases between the germline ends. The CDR3 is CASSLKSGTDTQYF. The CDR3 DNA follows: TGTGCCAGCAGCTTAAAGAGCGGCACAGATACGCAGTATTTT.

V and J are TRBV7-2 and TRBJ2-1; D ambiguous. The ends were cut back, 5 bases at V and 9 bases at J, with 23 bases in the middle. The CDR3 covers 16 residues. Germline CDR1 SGHTA, CDR2 FQGNSA. In DNA form, the CDR3 reads TGTGCCAGCAGCCCCCGCGCCCTATTTATTTCCGGTGAGCAGTTCTTC. Its protein is CASSPRALFISGEQFF.

The chain employs TRBV6-6 and TRBJ1-2; 11 bases align to TRBD1. CDR3 length: 15 residues. CDR1 is MNHNY, CDR2 SVGAGI, per germline (reference sequence). V lost 6 bases and J lost 2; bases outside the gene matches: 5. The CDR3 loop reads CASRDRGQSNYGYTF. Here the CDR3 DNA reads TGTGCCAGCAGGGACAGGGGGCAATCAAACTATGGCTACACCTTC.

The chain recombines TRBV5-1 with TRBJ2-7; 7 nucleotides match TRBD1. From germline, CDR1 is SGHRS and CDR2 YFSETQ. The length of the CDR3 is 15 residues. The trim removed 2 bases at V and 2 bases at J, leaving 7 bases unmatched. The CDR3 loop reads CASSFDRVAPYEQYF. The CDR3 DNA sequence: TGCGCCAGCAGCTTCGACAGGGTTGCACCCTACGAGCAGTACTTC.

The chain has TRBV6-1 and TRBJ1-5; no clear D. Trimming took off 7 bases at V and 5 bases at J, with 12 bases between the two ends. Germline CDR1 and CDR2: MNHNS and SASEGT. The CDR3 has 13 amino acids. In DNA form, the CDR3 reads TGTGCCAGCATCCAAGCCCACGATCAGCCCCAGCATTTT. It yields the protein CASIQAHDQPQHF.

This clone was recorded only once. V and J are TRBV7-8 and TRBJ2-7; 14 bases are a match to TRBD2. J was trimmed by 3 bases and V by 5 bases; bases with no gene match: 9. Germline CDR1 reads SGHVS; CDR2 reads FQNEAQ. The CDR3 length is 17 residues. CDR3 region: CASSPRTSGGLGYEQYF. The CDR3 DNA follows: TGTGCCAGCAGCCCCAGGACTAGCGGGGGGTTGGGCTACGAGCAGTACTTC.

This chain connects TRBV2 to TRBJ1-5; D is unclear. Germline V lookup: CDR1 SNHLY, CDR2 FYNNEI. The CDR3 length is 13 residues. The V and J ends lost 7 bases and 7 bases respectively, with 14 bases between them. The CDR3 is CASIREESQPQHF. CDR3 nucleotides: TGTGCCAGCATCCGGGAGGAATCCCAGCCCCAGCATTTT.

V usage is TRBV19 and J usage is TRBJ1-2; 7 nucleotides align to TRBD1. Germline-derived CDR1 and CDR2 are LNHDA and SQIVND (reference sequence). This CDR3 spans 16 amino acids. Trimming at V came to 1 base and at J to 2 bases, leaving 7 bases not matched to a gene. CDR3 bases: TGTGCCAGTAGTATAGTAAACAGGGGCCCGAACTATGGCTACACCTTC. Its protein is CASSIVNRGPNYGYTF.

The chain uses TRBV2 and TRBJ2-7, with 10 bases that match TRBD1. The CDR3 covers 16 residues. V lost 5 bases to trimming and J lost 3 bases; unmatched junction nucleotides: 10. Germline V gene lookup returns CDR1 SNHLY and CDR2 FYNNEI. The chain's CDR3 is CASSHRRDRGRYEQYF. CDR3 coding DNA: TGTGCCAGCAGTCATCGCCGGGACAGGGGACGCTACGAGCAGTACTTC.

In its sample, this clone was seen a few times. V is TRBV7-9 and J is TRBJ1-1; a weak D match, TRBD1 (5 bases). V was clipped by 9 bases and J by 0 bases, with 20 bases between them. The germline CDR1 and CDR2 sequences are SEHNR and FQNEAQ (reference sequence). The CDR3 is made up of 16 amino acids. CDR3 coding DNA: TGTGCCAGTCCCAATCGATTAGGACACTTGAACACTGAAGCTTTCTTT. Its protein product is CASPNRLGHLNTEAFF.

The CDR3 loop is CASSPGQGYEQYF. The CDR3 DNA sequence: TGTGCCAGCAGCCCCGGACAGGGGTACGAGCAGTACTTC. The chain combines TRBV25-1 with TRBJ2-7, with 9 nucleotides matching TRBD1. From germline, CDR1 is MGHDK and CDR2 SYGVNS. The CDR3 spans 13 residues. V dropped 6 bases and J dropped 4; count of bases not matched to a gene: 4.

The CDR3 reads CASSPNVGFPQPQHF. The CDR3 DNA sequence: TGTGCCAGCAGTCCGAACGTAGGATTTCCGCAGCCCCAGCATTTT. The genes are TRBV6-6 and TRBJ1-5; D is unclear. Germline V gene data show CDR1 as MNHNY and CDR2 as SVGAGI (reference sequence). The V and J ends lost 5 bases and 7 bases respectively, with 18 bases between them. The CDR3 loop spans 15 amino acids.

This rearrangement joins TRBV29-1 to TRBJ2-7, with D possibly matching TRBD2 (6 bases). Trimming took off 2 bases at V and 7 bases at J, with 9 bases between the two ends. Germline-derived CDR1 and CDR2 are SQVTM and ANQGSEA. The CDR3 runs to 11 residues. CDR3 amino acids: CSVEYAGEQYF. For the CDR3, the DNA is TGCAGCGTTGAATACGCGGGGGAGCAGTACTTC.

The chain recombines TRBV7-9 with TRBJ2-4; D might be TRBD1 or TRBD2, each matching 5 bases. V gave up 4 bases and J gave up 5 bases, with 12 bases separating them. The CDR3 length is 14 residues. Germline V gene sequence: CDR1 SEHNR, CDR2 FQNEAQ (reference sequence). The CDR3 loop reads CASSSIQGQNIQYF. CDR3 nucleotide sequence: TGTGCCAGCAGCTCAATCCAGGGACAAAACATTCAGTACTTC.

The chain uses TRBV11-2 and TRBJ1-6; 10 bases line up with TRBD1. Trimming took 4 bases from V and 5 from J; bases not matched to a gene: 2. CDR3 size: 15 residues. The V gene's germline CDR1 is SGHAT and CDR2 FQNNGV. The CDR3 protein is CASSYGTGDNSPLHF. DNA for the CDR3: TGTGCCAGCAGCTACGGGACAGGGGATAATTCACCCCTCCACTTT.

V and J are TRBV5-1 and TRBJ2-7; the match to TRBD1 covers 8 bases. Germline lookup yields CDR1 SGHRS and CDR2 YFSETQ. The CDR3 is 13 residues long. J lost 4 bases, V lost 5 bases, and 5 bases had no gene match. CDR3: CASRIGDRYEQYF. For the CDR3, the DNA is TGCGCCAGCAGGATCGGGGACAGGTACGAGCAGTACTTC.

The gene calls are TRBV7-8 and TRBJ2-5; possible D gene TRBD2, 5 bases. Looked up from germline, CDR1 is SGHVS and CDR2 is FQNEAQ. The CDR3 sequence is 16 residues long. Trimming stripped 4 bases from V and 4 bases from J, with 19 bases between. The DNA for the CDR3 is TGTGCCAGCAGCTCTTTCCGGGCCCCCCGGGGAGAGACCCAGTACTTC. Translation gives CASSSFRAPRGETQYF.